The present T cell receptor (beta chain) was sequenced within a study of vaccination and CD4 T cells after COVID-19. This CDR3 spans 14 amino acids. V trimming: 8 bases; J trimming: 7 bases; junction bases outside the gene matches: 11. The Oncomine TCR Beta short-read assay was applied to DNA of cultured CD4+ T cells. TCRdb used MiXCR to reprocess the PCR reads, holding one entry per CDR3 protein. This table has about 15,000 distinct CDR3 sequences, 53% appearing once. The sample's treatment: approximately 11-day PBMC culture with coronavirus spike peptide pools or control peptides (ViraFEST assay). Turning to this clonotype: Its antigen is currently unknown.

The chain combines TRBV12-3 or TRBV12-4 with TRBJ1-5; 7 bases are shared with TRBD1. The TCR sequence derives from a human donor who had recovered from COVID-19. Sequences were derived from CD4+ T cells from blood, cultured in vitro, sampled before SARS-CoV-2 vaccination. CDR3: CASGHGGGEQPQHF. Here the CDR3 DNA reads TGTGCCAGCGGCCATGGAGGGGGCGAACAGCCCCAGCATTTT.